This T cell receptor beta chain was identified during a study of cytomegalovirus exposure and HLA in healthy donors. Study results and limitations: In a later analysis, across HLA loci, associated TCR counts were highest for DRB1, lowest for HLA-C. The sole available immune exposure information was CMV serostatus.

This clone appeared a single time. The antigen remains undetermined. Primers: 60 Vbeta forward and 13 Jbeta reverse. Sequenced by immunoSEQ multiplex PCR; TCRdb stores in-frame clones only, minus some. Among tens of thousands of clones listed, 70% to 85% were seen once. Deletions cut 4 bases from V and 4 bases from J, with 7 bases between. The CDR3 runs 12 residues. The germline V gene has CDR1 MDHEN and CDR2 SYDVKM. V usage is TRBV28 and J usage is TRBJ1-2; D unclear. The source is a woman under 40 in good health and CMV-seronegative. The sequenced sample was PBMCs. CDR3 sequence (DNA): TGTGCCAGCAGTTCTAGATCCTATGGCTACACCTTC. Amino acid sequence: CASSSRSYGYTF.